The 22 T cell receptor beta chains below were found in one sample sequenced in a study of blood T cell repertoires in COVID-19. Method: immunoSEQ multiplex PCR; TCRdb's copy keeps in-frame clones and lacks some. Altogether approximately 280,000 clones are present, around 90% being singletons, with the ten largest covering just under 9.5%. Sequences were obtained from peripheral blood. These receptors came from a man between 18 and 29 years old with active or convalescent COVID-19.

The count of this clone is one. The chain combines TRBV27 with TRBJ2-5, with TRBD2 matching over 11 bases. With V trimmed by 6 bases and J by 1 base, 4 bases remained unmatched. The CDR3 loop spans 15 amino acids. From germline, CDR1 is MNHEY and CDR2 SMNVEV (reference sequence). In DNA form, the CDR3 reads TGTGCCAGCAGCGTAGCGGGGGGGCCCCAAGAGACCCAGTACTTC. Protein: CASSVAGGPQETQYF.

The CDR3 region has the DNA TGTGCCAGCAGCCAAGATGACAGGGCTAACTATGGCTACACCTTC. Translation gives CASSQDDRANYGYTF. The chain carries TRBV3-1 (or the pseudogene TRBV3-2) and TRBJ1-2; 7 bases line up with TRBD1. This CDR3 is 15 amino acids long. Germline values: CDR1 LGHDT, CDR2 YNNKEL (reference sequence). V lost 0 bases to trimming and J lost 0 bases; unmatched junction nucleotides: 1.

This rearrangement joins TRBV5-1 to TRBJ2-7, with TRBD2 identical over 8 bases. The CDR3 covers 15 residues. The germline gives CDR1 SGHRS, CDR2 YFSETQ. With V trimmed by 3 bases and J by 6 bases, 11 bases remained unmatched. The CDR3 loop reads CASSSVAGSIGEQYF. In nucleotides, the CDR3 is TGCGCCAGCAGCTCCGTAGCGGGATCCATCGGCGAGCAGTACTTC.

The chain links TRBV5-5 to TRBJ2-4; 7 nucleotides align to TRBD1. V shed 4 bases, J shed 4 bases, and the junction held 11 bases outside the gene matches. CDR1 and CDR2 (germline): SGHKS, YYEKEE (reference sequence). The CDR3 has 16 residues. Here the CDR3 DNA reads TGTGCCAGCAGCGTGAATATGACAGGGATGAAAAACATTCAGTACTTC. As protein: CASSVNMTGMKNIQYF.

The chain combines TRBV28 with TRBJ2-5, with TRBD1 matching 9 bases. Germline V gives CDR1 MDHEN, CDR2 SYDVKM. The CDR3 covers 17 residues. V was pared by 1 base and J by 1 base, with 7 bases of the junction left unmatched. Here the CDR3 DNA reads TGTGCCAGCAGTTTATTACAGGGGGCGCGAGGCCAAGAGACCCAGTACTTC. Protein sequence: CASSLLQGARGQETQYF.

This clone was found many times. Here the CDR3 DNA reads TGTGCCAGCAGCGTAGGGGCGACAGGCCGTAACTATGGCTACACCTTC. Its translation: CASSVGATGRNYGYTF. This chain connects TRBV9 to TRBJ1-2, with D possibly TRBD1 on 6 matching bases. The CDR3 runs to 16 residues. The germline V gene has CDR1 SGDLS and CDR2 YYNGEE. Trimming took off 0 bases at V and 1 base at J, with 13 bases between the two ends.

The chain combines TRBV19 with TRBJ2-2, with 7 bases identical to TRBD1. The CDR3 spans 15 residues. With 6 bases clipped from V and 6 bases from J, the junction kept 10 bases outside the gene matches. Per germline, CDR1 LNHDA and CDR2 SQIVND (reference sequence). The CDR3 DNA reads TGTGCCAGTAGCCTCGACAGGGCTGGATCCGGGGAGCTGTTTTTT. Translation gives CASSLDRAGSGELFF.

The J gene is TRBJ2-5, the V gene TRBV5-1; 8 bases are a match to TRBD2. CDR3 length: 16 residues. Germline V CDR1 and CDR2: SGHRS, YFSETQ. The trim removed 3 bases at V and 5 bases at J, leaving 12 bases unmatched. Here the CDR3 DNA reads TGCGCCAGCAGCTCCCCTGGGCGGGGGGCGGAGGAGACCCAGTACTTC. The encoded protein is CASSSPGRGAEETQYF.

The chain carries TRBV18 and TRBJ1-5; 9 bases match TRBD1. CDR1 and CDR2 (germline): KGHSH, LQKENI. V dropped 6 bases and J dropped 5; count of bases not matched to a gene: 8. This CDR3 spans 15 amino acids. CDR3 coding DNA: TGTGCCAGCTCCCCGGACAGGGGACCCCATCAGCCCCAGCATTTT. Protein sequence: CASSPDRGPHQPQHF. Variable domain in full (rest from reference TRBV18 and TRBJ1-5): NAGVMQNPRHLVRRRGQEARLRCSPMKGHSHVYWYRQLPEEGLKFMVYLQKENIIDESGMPKERFSAEFPKEGPSILRIQQVVRGDSAAYFCASSPDRGPHQPQHFGDGTRLSIL.

The chain combines TRBV29-1 with TRBJ1-1; weak D call: TRBD1 (5 bases). Germline V gene sequence: CDR1 SQVTM, CDR2 ANQGSEA. The CDR3 has 12 amino acids. Deletions cut 6 bases from V and 5 bases from J, with 13 bases between. The CDR3 nucleotides read TGCAGCGTCCTCAGGGATAGTACTGAAGCTTTCTTT. Translation: CSVLRDSTEAFF.

The chain has TRBV14 and TRBJ1-2; no clear D gene. The CDR3 length is 14 residues. Per the germline V gene, CDR1 is SGHDN and CDR2 is FVKESK. V lost 0 bases and J 7 bases, leaving 12 bases between the germline ends. The CDR3 DNA follows: TGTGCCAGCAGCCAAGATCAGGTTATAAGTGGCTACACCTTC. It specifies CASSQDQVISGYTF.

J is TRBJ1-1 and V is TRBV28, with 7 positions matching TRBD1. Germline CDR1 MDHEN, CDR2 SYDVKM. Germline trimming cut 2 bases from V and 5 bases from J; bases unmatched to any gene: 8. CDR3 length: 15 amino acids. This CDR3 reads CASSLRVAGGTEAFF. As DNA, the CDR3 is TGTGCCAGCAGTTTAAGGGTCGCAGGGGGGACTGAAGCTTTCTTT.

V is TRBV19 and J is TRBJ2-7; D gene uncertain. This CDR3 region has 14 residues. Per germline, CDR1 LNHDA and CDR2 SQIVND (reference sequence). Trimming left V 4 bases short and J 2 bases short, with 12 bases between. The CDR3 is CASSTRVGTYEQYF. The CDR3 nucleotides read TGTGCCAGTAGTACCCGGGTGGGTACCTACGAGCAGTACTTC.

V gene TRBV7-6 combines with J gene TRBJ2-5, with 10 bases lining up with TRBD2. V trimming: 8 bases; J trimming: 4 bases; junction bases outside the gene matches: 4. Germline loops: CDR1 SGHVS, CDR2 FNYEAQ. The CDR3 totals 13 residues. CDR3 residues: CASEGLALETQYF. CDR3 nucleotide sequence: TGTGCCAGCGAGGGACTAGCGTTAGAGACCCAGTACTTC.

The chain is built from TRBV3-1 (or the pseudogene TRBV3-2) and TRBJ2-1, with TRBD2 matching 9 bases. Germline-derived CDR1 and CDR2 are LGHDT and YNNKEL (reference sequence). The CDR3 is 15 residues long. The J segment lost 8 bases and the V segment lost 1 base, leaving 6 bases of the junction unmatched. The CDR3 bases are TGTGCCAGCAGCCAAGTAGCGGGGGCAGACGATGAGCAGTTCTTC. Amino acid sequence: CASSQVAGADDEQFF.

The chain carries TRBV19 and TRBJ1-1, with 8 bases that match TRBD1. Trimming cost V 6 bases and J 5 bases; bases outside gene matches: 5. The CDR3 is 13 residues long. Germline CDR1 and CDR2: LNHDA and SQIVND (reference sequence). CDR3 coding DNA: TGTGCCAGTAGGGACACAGGGGGGACTGAAGCTTTCTTT. It is translated as CASRDTGGTEAFF.

V gene TRBV4-3 combines with J gene TRBJ1-1; D not resolved. The CDR3 contains 15 residues. Germline V gives CDR1 LGHNA, CDR2 YSLEER. V lost 0 bases and J lost 3, with 11 bases in between. The CDR3 sequence: CASSQDFRRDTEAFF. The CDR3 nucleotides read TGCGCCAGCAGCCAAGATTTTCGACGGGACACTGAAGCTTTCTTT.

The CDR3 protein is CASSFLAGGTRQETQYF. The CDR3 DNA sequence: TGTGCCAGCAGTTTTCTGGCAGGGGGCACCCGTCAAGAGACCCAGTACTTC. The gene calls are TRBV27 and TRBJ2-5; 8 nucleotides align to TRBD1. The CDR3 spans 17 residues. Germline V gene data show CDR1 as MNHEY and CDR2 as SMNVEV (reference sequence). V trimming: 3 bases; J trimming: 2 bases; junction bases outside the gene matches: 11.

The J gene is TRBJ1-1, the V gene TRBV4-3, with 9 bases matching TRBD1. Germline lookup yields CDR1 LGHNA and CDR2 YSLEER. This CDR3 is built from 15 residues. The J segment lost 1 base and the V segment lost 4 bases, leaving 4 bases of the junction unmatched. The CDR3 protein is CASSPGTGRNTEAFF. The CDR3 bases are TGCGCCAGCAGCCCGGGGACAGGGCGGAACACTGAAGCTTTCTTT.

J is TRBJ2-3 and V is TRBV7-6; TRBD2 matches 10 bases. This CDR3 is 16 amino acids long. Germline V gene lookup returns CDR1 SGHVS and CDR2 FNYEAQ. Trimming at V came to 5 bases and at J to 2 bases, leaving 7 bases not matched to a gene. The CDR3 nucleotides read TGTGCCAGCAGCGAGACTAGCGGGCTTTCCACAGATACGCAGTATTTT. Translated: CASSETSGLSTDTQYF. Full variable domain (outside the CDR3, taken from reference TRBV7-6 and TRBJ2-3): GAGVSQSPRYKVTKRGQDVALRCDPISGHVSLYWYRQALGQGPEFLTYFNYEAQQDKSGLPNDRFSAERPEGSISTLTIQRTEQRDSAMYRCASSETSGLSTDTQYFGPGTRLTVL.

The chain uses TRBV4-1 and TRBJ1-1; possible D gene TRBD1, 6 bases. This CDR3 region has 13 residues. V was shortened by 1 base and J by 10 bases, with 13 bases between the two germline ends. CDR1 and CDR2 (germline): MGHRA, YSYEKL. The CDR3 sequence: CASSQGEGGPAFF. In DNA, the CDR3 is TGCGCCAGCAGCCAAGGGGAGGGGGGACCAGCTTTCTTT.

The J gene is TRBJ2-2, the V gene TRBV5-1, with TRBD1 matching 7 bases. Germline assignment: CDR1 SGHRS and CDR2 YFSETQ. The V gene end was trimmed by 1 base and the J gene end by 5 bases; junction bases not matched to a gene: 5. The CDR3 is made up of 15 amino acids. The CDR3 reads CASSLPGQITGELFF. CDR3 DNA: TGCGCCAGCAGCTTGCCGGGACAGATTACCGGGGAGCTGTTTTTT.